A selection of T cell receptor beta chains follows, all from one sample in a study of T-cell reconstitution after alpha-beta-depleted transplantation in children. TCRdb redid the calling of the PCR reads with MiXCR, one entry per CDR3 protein. Of approximately 250,000 distinct CDR3 sequences in the sample, roughly 23% were seen once. The sample consisted of PBMCs, taken before TCRalphabeta/CD19-depleted stem cell transplant. The receptors derive from a girl between 2 and 10 years old with Fanconi anemia, due to receive a stem cell transplant. The CDR3 runs from the conserved cysteine through the conserved F or W. The D gene is left open where the match is weak. Size tells how often a clone was seen (once, few, many) or the class of an expanded clone, and some rows leave it out.

TRBJ2-1 TRBD2 TRBV20-1 - TGCAGTGCTGAGGGAGGGAGTTACAATGAGCAGTTCTTC CSAEGGSYNEQFF
TRBJ2-7 - TRBV20-1 - TGCAGTGCTAGAAAGGGGTCTAGGCCCAGTTACGAGCAGTACTTC CSARKGSRPSYEQYF
TRBJ2-3 - TRBV2 many TGTGCCAGCAGTGCCGACTTTGGCTCAGATACGCAGTATTTT CASSADFGSDTQYF
TRBJ2-7 - TRBV7-9 - TGTGCCAGCAGCTTAGTGGACAACTACGAGCAGTACTTC CASSLVDNYEQYF
TRBJ2-5 - TRBV10-3 many TGTGCCATCAGCGATATAGACGGCCACCCTTGGGAGACCCAGTACTTC CAISDIDGHPWETQYF
TRBJ2-3 - TRBV5-5 many TGTGCCAGCAGCGAGGTCCTCAGGGGTCCCACAGATACGCAGTATTTT CASSEVLRGPTDTQYF
TRBJ2-3 - TRBV20-1 few TGCAGTGCGAACGACAGGAGATCTAGTAGCACAGATACGCAGTATTTT CSANDRRSSSTDTQYF
TRBJ2-2 - TRBV6-2/TRBV6-3 - TGTGCCAGCAGTTACAGCACTAATGGGGGCACCGGGGAGCTGTTTTTT CASSYSTNGGTGELFF
TRBJ2-2 - TRBV10-3 many TGTGCCACCACCGGGACACAACCCGGGGAGCTGTTTTTT CATTGTQPGELFF
TRBJ2-1 TRBD2 TRBV20-1 - TGCAGTGCTAGTTTGGCGGGAGCCTTCTACAATGAGCAGTTCTTC CSASLAGAFYNEQFF
TRBJ1-2 - TRBV29-1 few TGCAGCGTTGGTGCCGGCAGGGATGGCTACACCTTC CSVGAGRDGYTF
TRBJ2-1 TRBD2 TRBV29-1 few TGCAGCGTTGAGCTGGGACTAGCGGACTTTTACAATGAGCAGTTCTTC CSVELGLADFYNEQFF
TRBJ2-7 - TRBV29-1 many TGCAGCGTTGAAGGGACATGGCCATTGAACGAGCAGTACTTC CSVEGTWPLNEQYF
TRBJ2-5 TRBD2 TRBV15 many TGTGCCACCAGCACAGGACTAGTAAGAGAGACCCAGTACTTC CATSTGLVRETQYF
TRBJ2-1 - TRBV4-2 - TGTGCCAGCAGCCAAGATTTTGGGTTACGGGAGCAGTTCTTC CASSQDFGLREQFF
TRBJ2-1 TRBD2 TRBV6-1 - TGTGCCAGCAGGATTAGCGGGAGAGGTGTCAATGAGCAGTTCTTC CASRISGRGVNEQFF
TRBJ2-7 - TRBV28 many TGTGCCAGCAGTCGGGGGACACTCAATCTCTACGAGCAGTACTTC CASSRGTLNLYEQYF
TRBJ2-1 TRBD1 TRBV7-2 few TGTGCCAGCAGCTTAGCCACAGGGGGCGGTGAGCAGTTCTTC CASSLATGGGEQFF
TRBJ2-1 TRBD2 TRBV20-1 few TGCAGTGCTAGAGATTTCTGGGGGGGAGTTTCCTACAATGAGCAGTTCTTC CSARDFWGGVSYNEQFF
TRBJ2-1 TRBD2 TRBV29-1 many TGCAGCGTTGAAGGTGGACTAGTAAACCTTAATGAGCAGTTCTTC CSVEGGLVNLNEQFF
TRBJ2-2 - TRBV18 few TGTGCCAGCTCAGCTAGTATCTACGGGGAGCTGTTTTTT CASSASIYGELFF
TRBJ2-7 TRBD1 TRBV7-9 few TGTGCCAGCAGCTCCGTCGGGACAGGGGACTACGAGCAGTACTTC CASSSVGTGDYEQYF
TRBJ2-5 - TRBV21-1 - TGTGCCAGCAGCAAAGAAGAGACAGGGGGCGAAGAGACCCAGTACTTC CASSKEETGGEETQYF
TRBJ2-1 TRBD1 TRBV12-3/TRBV12-4 many TGTGCCAGCAGTCCCGCCGGACAGGGAGGAATCTTC CASSPAGQGGIF
TRBJ2-7 TRBD1 TRBV28 few TGTGCCAGCAGTTTGTCCTGGACAGGGGATCCCGAGCAGTACTTC CASSLSWTGDPEQYF
TRBJ2-7 - TRBV29-1 many TGCAGCGTTGAAGAGGGGGGTTACGAGCAGTACTTC CSVEEGGYEQYF
TRBJ2-2 - TRBV11-2 few TGTGCCAGCAGCTTAGATCCAGACGCCGGGGAGCTGTTTTTT CASSLDPDAGELFF
TRBJ1-2 - TRBV2 many TGTGCCAGCAGTGATCGGGCAATGAACTATGGCTACACCTTC CASSDRAMNYGYTF
TRBJ2-7 - TRBV28 - TGTGCCAGCGCTGCCCTAACGGCGGGGCTCTCCTACGAGCAGTACTTC CASAALTAGLSYEQYF
TRBJ2-7 - TRBV6-5 many TGTGCCAGCAGTTACTGTTGGACGGTGACCTACGAGCAGTACTTC CASSYCWTVTYEQYF
TRBJ2-3 TRBD2 TRBV5-6 - TGTGCCAGCAGCTTGCGCGTCGGGAGGGCCATGGATACGCAGTATTTT CASSLRVGRAMDTQYF
TRBJ2-1 - TRBV15 few TGTGCCACCCGCGGTGGGGCCAATGAGCAGTTCTTC CATRGGANEQFF
TRBJ2-3 - TRBV29-1 few TGCCGCAACCACACAGGATTCACAGATACGCAGTATTTT CRNHTGFTDTQYF
TRBJ2-2 - TRBV20-1 many TGCAGTGGCCTGAGGACGGCCGGGGAGCTGTTTTTT CSGLRTAGELFF
TRBJ1-5 - TRBV10-1 once TGCGCCAGCCCCCAGCCGGACGGGAGCAATCAGCCCCAGCATTTT CASPQPDGSNQPQHF
TRBJ2-2 - TRBV20-1 many TGCAGTGCTAGTATGAAAGTAACCGGGGAGCTGTTTTTT CSASMKVTGELFF
TRBJ1-2 - TRBV7-6 few TGTGCCAGCAGCGAAAGGGGGAGGGGGGCCTATGGCTACACCTTC CASSERGRGAYGYTF
TRBJ2-7 TRBD1 TRBV28 - TGTGCCAGCAGTTTAGTCGCGACAGGGGCCGAGCAGTACTTC CASSLVATGAEQYF
TRBJ2-7 TRBD2 TRBV4-2 many TGTGCCAGCAGCCAAGAGACTAGCGGATCCTACGAGCAGTACTTC CASSQETSGSYEQYF
TRBJ2-1 - TRBV29-1 few TGCAGCTCCTTGGGCAATGAGCAGTTCTTC CSSLGNEQFF
TRBJ2-3 TRBD2 TRBV19 - TGTGCCAGTAGTGGGAGCGGGAGGGCCAAAAATACGCAGTATTTT CASSGSGRAKNTQYF
TRBJ2-1 - TRBV4-1 - TGCGCCAGCAGCCAAGTAGGGGCCTCCTACAATGAGCAGTTCTTC CASSQVGASYNEQFF
TRBJ2-1 - TRBV21-1 - TGTGCCAGCAGCGAGGGCGGCCTCACCAAGGGTTTCAATGAGCAGTTCTTC CASSEGGLTKGFNEQFF
TRBJ2-7 TRBD1 TRBV29-1 many TGCAGCGCCTCGACAGGGGTAAACTACGAGCAGTACTTC CSASTGVNYEQYF
TRBJ2-7 - TRBV21-1 - TGTGCCAGCAGCAAAGGGAAGGCCGGTAGCTCCTACGAGCAGTACTTC CASSKGKAGSSYEQYF
TRBJ2-3 TRBD2 TRBV20-1 - TGCAGTGCGAGGACTAGCGGGGGGGCAGATACGCAGTATTTT CSARTSGGADTQYF
TRBJ2-1 - TRBV4-2 - TGTGCCAGCAGCCCCGGGCTAGGGACCTACAATGAGCAGTTCTTC CASSPGLGTYNEQFF
TRBJ2-7 TRBD2 TRBV3-1 - TGTGCCAGCAGCCATCTAGCGGGAGCGCCCTACGAGCAGTACTTC CASSHLAGAPYEQYF
TRBJ2-3 TRBD2 TRBV20-1 few TGCAGTGCTAGAGATAGTGGCGGGGGGGCGGAAGATACGCAGTATTTT CSARDSGGGAEDTQYF
TRBJ1-2 TRBD1 TRBV7-9 few TGTGCCAGCAGCCCACCACGGGACAGTTCCCTCTTAGACAACTATGGCTACACCTTC CASSPPRDSSLLDNYGYTF
TRBJ1-1 TRBD1 TRBV7-3 - TGTGCCAGCAGCCCAACGACAGGGACCGACGCTTTCTTT CASSPTTGTDAFF
TRBJ1-5 TRBD1 TRBV28 few TGTGCCAGCAAATTCCAGGGGACAGGCAATCAGCCCCAGCATTTT CASKFQGTGNQPQHF